This T cell receptor (beta chain) was captured by sequencing in a study of radiotherapy plus CTLA-4 blockade in lung cancer. About the research overall: Under 20% of enrolled patients responded objectively, and 25% to 40% had disease control. Findings and limits, study-wide: Clones derived from tumor TCRs expanded in blood after radiotherapy plus ipilimumab.

With regard to this clone: The target antigen is unknown. The same CDR3 can be traced to other DNA sequences in this sample.

Enrolled patients, whose metastatic non-small-cell lung cancer was chemo-refractory, received focal radiation plus CTLA-4 blockade with ipilimumab. The assay was immunoSEQ multiplex PCR, and TCRdb's table has in-frame clones only and misses some. Of about 120,000 clones listed, nearly 80% are singletons. The CDR3 is 14 residues long. Trimming removed 0 bases from V and 3 bases from J, with 10 bases in between. The germline gives CDR1 SGHRS, CDR2 YFSETQ. Sample: peripheral blood, taken from a patient treated with radiotherapy plus ipilimumab. The chain uses TRBV5-1 and TRBJ2-7; D may be TRBD2 (7 bases). The receptor's source is a human donor with non-small cell lung cancer who had a partial response to radiotherapy plus ipilimumab. The CDR3: CASSLAGGSYEQYF. CDR3 DNA: TGCGCCAGCAGCTTGGCGGGGGGCAGCTACGAGCAGTACTTC.